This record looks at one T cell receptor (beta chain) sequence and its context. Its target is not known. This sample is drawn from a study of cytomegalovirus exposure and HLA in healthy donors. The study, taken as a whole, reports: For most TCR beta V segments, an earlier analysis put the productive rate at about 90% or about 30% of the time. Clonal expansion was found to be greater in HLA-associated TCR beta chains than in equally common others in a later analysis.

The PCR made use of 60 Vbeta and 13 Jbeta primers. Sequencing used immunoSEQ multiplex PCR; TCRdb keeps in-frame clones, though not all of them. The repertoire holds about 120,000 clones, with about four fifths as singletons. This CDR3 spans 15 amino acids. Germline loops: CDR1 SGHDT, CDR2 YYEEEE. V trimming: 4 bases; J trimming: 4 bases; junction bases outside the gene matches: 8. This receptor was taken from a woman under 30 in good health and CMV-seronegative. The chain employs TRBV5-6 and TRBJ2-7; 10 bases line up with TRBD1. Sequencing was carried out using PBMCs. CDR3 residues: CASSPGTGEGYEQYF. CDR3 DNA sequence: TGTGCCAGCAGCCCCGGGACAGGGGAGGGATACGAGCAGTACTTC.